The next 13 T cell receptor beta chains were all read from a single sample in a study of blood T cell repertoires in COVID-19. Measured with immunoSEQ multiplex PCR; TCRdb has only the in-frame clones, and not every one. Of 130,000 to 150,000 clones detected, 85% appear once; the ten largest clones hold roughly 3%. Source material: peripheral blood. These receptors were taken from a woman in her thirties or forties with active or convalescent COVID-19.

As to this clone: This CDR3 is also generated by other DNA sequences in the sample. The chain has TRBV27 and TRBJ2-7; TRBD2 is a possible D gene (6 bases). V was pared by 4 bases and J by 3 bases, with 10 bases between. Germline loops: CDR1 MNHEY, CDR2 SMNVEV (reference sequence). The CDR3 loop spans 13 amino acids. The CDR3 nucleotides read TGTGCCAGCAGTTCCCCGGGACTCTACGAGCAGTACTTC. This codes for CASSSPGLYEQYF.

CDR3 region: CASSQTSGTQYF. The CDR3 DNA reads TGTGCCAGCAGTCAGACTAGTGGTACGCAGTATTTT. The gene calls are TRBV6-2 or TRBV6-3 and TRBJ2-3; weak D call: TRBD2 (6 bases). This CDR3 spans 12 amino acids. V gave up 5 bases and J gave up 8 bases, with 11 bases separating them. Germline V CDR1 and CDR2: MNHEY, SVGEGT.

The chain uses TRBV5-1 and TRBJ2-3; TRBD2 might be the D (6 bases). Germline-derived CDR1 and CDR2 are SGHRS and YFSETQ. This CDR3 contains 14 residues. V gave up 1 base and J gave up 5 bases, with 11 bases separating them. The CDR3 sequence: CASSLNPGGDTQYF. The DNA of the CDR3 is TGCGCCAGCAGCTTGAATCCCGGGGGAGATACGCAGTATTTT.

V is TRBV3-1 (or the pseudogene TRBV3-2) and J is TRBJ1-4, with D possibly being TRBD1 (5 bases). V was shortened by 1 base and J by 8 bases, with 17 bases between the two germline ends. Per the germline V gene, CDR1 is LGHDT and CDR2 is YNNKEL (reference sequence). The length of the CDR3 is 16 residues. The CDR3 sequence: CASSQGLGAGFEKLFF. Here the CDR3 DNA reads TGTGCCAGCAGCCAAGGGCTAGGGGCAGGGTTCGAAAAACTGTTTTTT.

The J gene is TRBJ2-6, the V gene TRBV14, with unresolved D. CDR1 is SGHDN, CDR2 FVKESK, per germline. V was trimmed by 5 bases and J by 4 bases, leaving 15 bases between them. The CDR3 covers 16 residues. The CDR3 DNA reads as TGTGCCAGCAGCACCCCGGCAGGATCCGGGGCCAACGTCCTGACTTTC. Its translation: CASSTPAGSGANVLTF.

The chain carries TRBV2 and TRBJ1-1; no firm D call. V lost 7 bases and J 1 base, leaving 13 bases between the germline ends. The CDR3 is 14 amino acids. Germline loops: CDR1 SNHLY, CDR2 FYNNEI. The chain's CDR3 is CASIFEVGNTEAFF. Here the CDR3 DNA reads TGTGCCAGCATCTTTGAGGTAGGGAACACTGAAGCTTTCTTT.

The rearrangement joins TRBV24-1 to TRBJ2-1, with 11 bases matching TRBD2. From germline, CDR1 is KGHDR and CDR2 SFDVKD. Trimming removed 8 bases from V and 3 bases from J; junction bases left unmatched: 8. The CDR3 runs to 16 residues. The CDR3, as DNA: TGTGCCACCATGGGGGTTAGCGGGAGGGACTACAATGAGCAGTTCTTC. This translates into CATMGVSGRDYNEQFF.

This clone was observed a single time. The chain has TRBV27 and TRBJ1-4; a weak D match, TRBD1 (6 bases). Germline V gene sequence: CDR1 MNHEY, CDR2 SMNVEV (reference sequence). This CDR3 comprises 12 residues. V was clipped by 8 bases and J by 5 bases, with 9 bases between them. The CDR3 here is CASRDKNEKLFF. As DNA, the CDR3 is TGTGCCAGCCGGGACAAGAATGAAAAACTGTTTTTT. The whole variable domain, filled in from reference TRBV27 and TRBJ1-4, reads EAQVTQNPRYLITVTGKKLTVTCSQNMNHEYMSWYRQDPGLGLRQIYYSMNVEVTDKGDVPEGYKVSRKEKRNFPLILESPSPNQTSLYFCASRDKNEKLFFGSGTQLSVL.

The chain joins TRBV19 to TRBJ1-2, with 9 bases lining up with TRBD1. The CDR3 has 14 residues. The trim removed 8 bases at V and 8 bases at J, leaving 12 bases unmatched. Germline CDR1 and CDR2: LNHDA and SQIVND (reference sequence). Written as DNA, the CDR3 is TGTGCCAGTTTCCAACCCGGACAGGGGTGGGGCTACACCTTC. Encoded protein: CASFQPGQGWGYTF.

The chain uses TRBV18 and TRBJ2-7; 9 nucleotides align to TRBD1. The germline V gene has CDR1 KGHSH and CDR2 LQKENI. The V segment lost 6 bases and the J segment 4 bases; nucleotides outside the gene matches: 7. This CDR3 region has 14 residues. The CDR3 region has the DNA TGTGCCAGCTCCGTAGGGACAGGGAGTTACGAGCAGTACTTC. It translates to CASSVGTGSYEQYF. Full variable domain (rest looked up from reference TRBV18 and TRBJ2-7): NAGVMQNPRHLVRRRGQEARLRCSPMKGHSHVYWYRQLPEEGLKFMVYLQKENIIDESGMPKERFSAEFPKEGPSILRIQQVVRGDSAAYFCASSVGTGSYEQYFGPGTRLTVT.

This sequence joins TRBV2 and TRBJ1-2; TRBD1 aligns across 12 bases. Germline CDR1 and CDR2: SNHLY and FYNNEI. After removal of 11 bases from V and 6 bases from J, the junction contained 7 bases not matched to a gene. This CDR3 contains 13 residues. The CDR3 bases are TGTGCCTGGGACAGGGGGCGCTCAGATGGCTACACCTTC. Translation gives CAWDRGRSDGYTF.

The CDR3 DNA reads TGTGCCAGCAGCTTAGCCCCGGGGATTACCCCCACAGATACGCAGTATTTT. Translation gives CASSLAPGITPTDTQYF. This chain links TRBV7-9 with TRBJ2-3; D perhaps matches TRBD2 (5 bases). The CDR3 has 17 residues. Germline V lookup: CDR1 SEHNR, CDR2 FQNEAQ (reference sequence). Trimming took off 0 bases at V and 2 bases at J, with 15 bases between the two ends. Variable domain in full (rest from reference TRBV7-9 and TRBJ2-3): DTGVSQNPRHKITKRGQNVTFRCDPISEHNRLYWYRQTLGQGPEFLTYFQNEAQLEKSRLLSDRFSAERPKGSFSTLEIQRTEQGDSAMYLCASSLAPGITPTDTQYFGPGTRLTVL.

The chain employs TRBV7-2 and TRBJ1-2, with 8 nucleotides matching TRBD1. The CDR3 contains 16 residues. Per the germline V gene, CDR1 is SGHTA and CDR2 is FQGNSA. The ends lost 7 bases at V and 4 bases at J; junction bases unmatched: 14. The CDR3 coding sequence is TGTGCCAGCACCGAATTCGGACAGGGTACGGGCTATGGCTACACCTTC. Its translation: CASTEFGQGTGYGYTF.